This T cell receptor beta chain came from a study of T cell repertoires in cytomegalovirus infection. On the study more broadly: Recently described HLA-C-restricted plus well-studied HLA-B-restricted CMV epitopes were used. Both a matching HLA type and CMV infection were indicated by public TCR beta signatures.

Whole-study findings and limits: Carriage of CMV together with the relevant HLA was identifiable through cumulative public TCR beta family frequency. Clonotype analysis showed dominance of the ex vivo response by HLA-C-restricted CMV-specific TCR beta clonotypes.

TCRdb recomputed calls from the reads with MiXCR, one row per CDR3 protein. The repertoire holds 450,000 to 600,000 distinct CDR3 sequences, with 30% to 35% as singletons. The table lists this clonotype with a few counts. Its antigen remains unidentified. This clonotype was obtained from a human donor in good health (CMV status not recorded). Some clones in this sample may be carry-over from other donors' samples. The specimen was cultured PBMCs, collected from culture after CMV antigen stimulation.

CDR3 protein: CASSLAPGLAASEQFF. The CDR3 nucleotides read TGTGCCAGCAGCTTAGCACCGGGACTAGCAGCAAGTGAGCAGTTCTTC. The chain links TRBV7-6 to TRBJ2-1, with TRBD2 matching over 9 bases. V lost 0 bases to trimming and J lost 9 bases; unmatched junction nucleotides: 9. CDR3 length equals 16 residues. CDR1 is SGHVS and CDR2 is FNYEAQ in the germline V gene.